The rows below give T cell receptor beta chains drawn from one sample of a study of identical twins. TCRdb re-analysed the 5' RACE reads in MiXCR, keeping a single row per CDR3 protein. The data hold about 810,000 distinct CDR3 sequences, with 9% to 15% observed a single time. The same data also went into a second study, on yellow fever vaccine responses in identical twins.

Sequencing was performed on PBMCs. Receptors were obtained from a woman under 30 in good health. The CDR3 runs from the conserved cysteine through the conserved F or W. D genes are given only for firm matches. A row's size may be missing; if present it is once, few, many or a size class.

j_gene: TRBJ1-1; abundance: NA; v_gene: TRBV20-1; d_gene: NA; CDR3nt: TGCAGTGCTAGAGGACAGGTAGAAGAAGCTTTCTTT; CDR3aa: CSARGQVEEAFF
j_gene: TRBJ1-5; abundance: few; v_gene: TRBV29-1; d_gene: NA; CDR3nt: TGCAGCGTTATTCAGGGCAATCAGCCCCAGCATTTT; CDR3aa: CSVIQGNQPQHF
j_gene: TRBJ2-3; abundance: once; v_gene: TRBV11-2; d_gene: TRBD2; CDR3nt: TGTGCCAGCAGCTTACGAGCGGGGGGGCCCGGGGCAGATACGCAGTATTTT; CDR3aa: CASSLRAGGPGADTQYF
j_gene: TRBJ2-3; abundance: NA; v_gene: TRBV6-2/TRBV6-3; d_gene: TRBD2; CDR3nt: TGTGCCAGCAAACGGGAGGGTACAGATACGCAGTATTTT; CDR3aa: CASKREGTDTQYF
j_gene: TRBJ2-2; abundance: NA; v_gene: TRBV5-1; d_gene: TRBD1; CDR3nt: TGCGCCAGCAGCTTTTTACAGGGGTCGTCCGGGGAGCTGTTTTTT; CDR3aa: CASSFLQGSSGELFF
j_gene: TRBJ2-1; abundance: few; v_gene: TRBV4-2; d_gene: NA; CDR3nt: TGTGCCAGCAGCTCCCCCCGGGGGGAGCAGTTCTTC; CDR3aa: CASSSPRGEQFF
j_gene: TRBJ1-4; abundance: NA; v_gene: TRBV4-1; d_gene: NA; CDR3nt: TGCGCCAGCAGCCAAGAGGGGAGATTTAATGAAAAACTGTTTTTT; CDR3aa: CASSQEGRFNEKLFF
j_gene: TRBJ2-4; abundance: once; v_gene: TRBV23-1; d_gene: NA; CDR3nt: TGCGCCAGCAGTCAGTGTTTGGGAAAGGTTATTCAGTACTTC; CDR3aa: CASSQCLGKVIQYF
j_gene: TRBJ2-3; abundance: NA; v_gene: TRBV6-5; d_gene: NA; CDR3nt: TGTGCCAGCAGTTACGGTATTCATAAGGGTGGAGATACGCAGTATTTT; CDR3aa: CASSYGIHKGGDTQYF
j_gene: TRBJ2-7; abundance: NA; v_gene: TRBV7-9; d_gene: TRBD2; CDR3nt: TGTGCCAGCAGCTTAGTTGTAGCGGGAGGGCCTGAGCAGTACTTC; CDR3aa: CASSLVVAGGPEQYF
j_gene: TRBJ1-2; abundance: few; v_gene: TRBV28; d_gene: NA; CDR3nt: TGTGCCAGCAGTTACGGAGCAGCGCCTGGCTACACCTTC; CDR3aa: CASSYGAAPGYTF
j_gene: TRBJ2-5; abundance: many; v_gene: TRBV11-2; d_gene: NA; CDR3nt: TGTGCCAGCAGCTTATATCGAGGGGAGACCCAGTACTTC; CDR3aa: CASSLYRGETQYF
j_gene: TRBJ2-3; abundance: NA; v_gene: TRBV28; d_gene: NA; CDR3nt: TGTGCCAGCATCAGACGGCTTCCCCCAGATACGCAGTATTTT; CDR3aa: CASIRRLPPDTQYF
j_gene: TRBJ2-3; abundance: many; v_gene: TRBV20-1; d_gene: NA; CDR3nt: TGCAGTGCGAGGGGCCTCACAGATACGCAGTATTTT; CDR3aa: CSARGLTDTQYF
j_gene: TRBJ1-4; abundance: many; v_gene: TRBV4-1; d_gene: NA; CDR3nt: TGCGCCAGCAGCCAAAGACTGTCAACTAATGAAAAACTGTTTTTT; CDR3aa: CASSQRLSTNEKLFF
j_gene: TRBJ2-1; abundance: once; v_gene: TRBV4-1; d_gene: NA; CDR3nt: TGCGCCAGCAGCCAAGATGTCGGGGGTAGTGGGGCTAATGAGCAGTTCTTC; CDR3aa: CASSQDVGGSGANEQFF
j_gene: TRBJ1-5; abundance: many; v_gene: TRBV6-2/TRBV6-3; d_gene: NA; CDR3nt: TGTGCCAGCAGTTACAAGGGACTAAGCAATCAGCCCCAGCATTTT; CDR3aa: CASSYKGLSNQPQHF
j_gene: TRBJ1-5; abundance: NA; v_gene: TRBV7-9; d_gene: TRBD1; CDR3nt: TGTGCCAGCAGCTTAGGTACAGGGGGCGCAGATCAGCCCCAGCATTTT; CDR3aa: CASSLGTGGADQPQHF
j_gene: TRBJ2-7; abundance: few; v_gene: TRBV6-5; d_gene: TRBD2; CDR3nt: TGTGCCAGCAGTTACTCGGTAGCGGGGGGTTACGAGCAGTACTTC; CDR3aa: CASSYSVAGGYEQYF
j_gene: TRBJ2-1; abundance: many; v_gene: TRBV25-1; d_gene: TRBD2; CDR3nt: TGTGCCAGCAGTGGAGCGGGAGTAAATGAGCAGTTCTTC; CDR3aa: CASSGAGVNEQFF
j_gene: TRBJ2-3; abundance: many; v_gene: TRBV5-5; d_gene: NA; CDR3nt: TGTGCCAGCAGCTTGGGCCTGTACCGGGGCTTTAGCACAGATACGCAGTATTTT; CDR3aa: CASSLGLYRGFSTDTQYF
j_gene: TRBJ1-2; abundance: few; v_gene: TRBV4-1; d_gene: TRBD1; CDR3nt: TGCGCCAGCAGCCACGAAGGACAGGGCCCATATGGCTACACCTTC; CDR3aa: CASSHEGQGPYGYTF
j_gene: TRBJ2-2; abundance: few; v_gene: TRBV12-3/TRBV12-4; d_gene: NA; CDR3nt: TGTGCCAGCAGCCGGGGCCCTACCGGGGAGCTGTTTTTT; CDR3aa: CASSRGPTGELFF
j_gene: TRBJ2-5; abundance: few; v_gene: TRBV18; d_gene: NA; CDR3nt: TGTGCCAGCTCACCGCGGGCGTACCAAGAGACCCAGTACTTC; CDR3aa: CASSPRAYQETQYF
j_gene: TRBJ2-3; abundance: NA; v_gene: TRBV2; d_gene: TRBD1; CDR3nt: TGTGCCAGCAGTCCTGGACAGGCCTTCACAGATACGCAGTATTTT; CDR3aa: CASSPGQAFTDTQYF
j_gene: TRBJ2-3; abundance: few; v_gene: TRBV3-1; d_gene: NA; CDR3nt: TGTGCCAGCAGCCAGGAGGGAAGACAGGCCGCTGGCACAGATACGCAGTATTTT; CDR3aa: CASSQEGRQAAGTDTQYF
j_gene: TRBJ1-5; abundance: NA; v_gene: TRBV12-3/TRBV12-4; d_gene: NA; CDR3nt: TGTGCCAGCGGAATCCCTTATAGCAATCAGCCCCAGCATTTT; CDR3aa: CASGIPYSNQPQHF